A selection of T cell receptor beta chains follows, all from one sample in a study of shared clonotypes between healthy human individuals. Sequenced by immunoSEQ multiplex PCR; TCRdb stores in-frame clones only, minus some. The sample records some 2 million clones, roughly 94% being singletons. Sequences were obtained from naive CD8+ T cells sorted from blood. Receptor source: a man aged 18 to 29 in good health. CDR3s include the opening cysteine and the closing phenylalanine or tryptophan. D genes are given only for firm matches. Not every row has a clone size; where given, it reads once, few, many or a size class.

V gene	D gene	J gene	CDR3 length	clone size	CDR3 protein	CDR3 DNA
TRBV10-1	-	TRBJ2-2	16	-	CASSESGLDGTGELFF	TGCGCCAGCAGTGAGTCAGGTCTGGACGGCACCGGGGAGCTGTTTTTT
TRBV5-4	TRBD1	TRBJ2-7	15	-	CASSSETGGSYEQYF	TGTGCCAGCAGCTCGGAGACAGGGGGGTCCTACGAGCAGTACTTC
TRBV6-6	-	TRBJ2-1	13	-	CASEVTGYNEQFF	TGTGCCAGCGAAGTGACAGGCTACAATGAGCAGTTCTTC
TRBV10-2	-	TRBJ2-7	15	once	CASSESGDGTYEQYF	TGCGCCAGCAGTGAGTCAGGGGACGGTACCTACGAGCAGTACTTC
TRBV19	-	TRBJ2-7	14	-	CASSIGQAGDEQYF	TGTGCCAGTAGTATCGGTCAGGCAGGGGACGAGCAGTACTTC
TRBV7-9	TRBD2	TRBJ2-5	15	-	CASKGLAGIQETQYF	TGTGCCAGCAAGGGACTAGCGGGAATCCAAGAGACCCAGTACTTC
TRBV4-1	-	TRBJ1-2	14	-	CASSHQWTTEGYTF	TGCGCCAGCAGCCATCAATGGACCACGGAAGGCTACACCTTC
TRBV4-2	-	TRBJ2-2	17	once	CASSQEVGGAWTGELFF	TGTGCCAGCAGCCAAGAAGTAGGGGGGGCCTGGACCGGGGAGCTGTTTTTT
TRBV13	-	TRBJ2-7	14	-	CASSFGSSRYEQYF	TGTGCCAGCAGCTTCGGGTCCTCCCGATACGAGCAGTACTTC
TRBV30	TRBD2	TRBJ2-7	15	-	CAWSQSGGPSYEQYF	TGTGCCTGGAGTCAGAGCGGGGGGCCGTCCTACGAGCAGTACTTC
TRBV19	TRBD2	TRBJ2-1	16	-	CASSLGLAGSYNEQFF	TGTGCCAGTAGTCTCGGACTAGCGGGATCCTACAATGAGCAGTTCTTC
TRBV10-3	-	TRBJ2-1	13	-	CAISVTSGNEQFF	TGTGCCATCAGTGTAACCAGCGGCAATGAGCAGTTCTTC
TRBV7-9	-	TRBJ1-1	14	-	CASSLPQSSAEAFF	TGTGCCAGCAGCTTACCTCAGAGTAGCGCTGAAGCTTTCTTT
TRBV5-6	-	TRBJ2-7	13	-	CASSFGALYEQYF	TGTGCCAGCAGCTTTGGGGCTTTATACGAGCAGTACTTC
TRBV20-1	TRBD1	TRBJ1-5	11	-	CSTRGGGAQHF	TGCAGTACCCGAGGGGGCGGGGCCCAGCATTTT
TRBV28	TRBD1	TRBJ1-2	13	-	CASSLTGVAGYTF	TGTGCCAGCAGTTTGACAGGGGTCGCGGGCTACACCTTC
TRBV28	TRBD1	TRBJ2-7	14	-	CASSLWDRTYEQYF	TGTGCCAGCAGTTTATGGGACAGGACCTACGAGCAGTACTTC
TRBV27	TRBD2	TRBJ2-1	18	-	CASSLLLAGGPASNEQFF	TGTGCCAGCAGTTTGTTACTAGCGGGAGGCCCTGCGAGTAATGAGCAGTTCTTC
TRBV27	TRBD1	TRBJ2-3	16	-	CASHRGLAADTDTQYF	TGTGCCAGCCACAGGGGGCTAGCAGCAGACACAGATACGCAGTATTTT
TRBV19	TRBD1	TRBJ2-1	14	-	CASRDRAAYNEQFF	TGTGCCAGTAGAGACAGGGCGGCCTACAATGAGCAGTTCTTC
TRBV7-9	-	TRBJ1-1	13	-	CASSPGDTAEAFF	TGTGCCAGCAGCCCTGGGGACACCGCTGAAGCTTTCTTT
TRBV27	-	TRBJ1-6	21	-	CASSLVGVEGPLSSYNSPLHF	TGTGCCAGCAGTTTAGTGGGGGTCGAAGGGCCCTTGAGCTCCTATAATTCACCCCTCCACTTT
TRBV4-3	TRBD2	TRBJ2-1	18	-	CASSQGGDSIAGYNEQFF	TGCGCCAGCAGCCAAGGGGGCGATTCGATAGCGGGATACAATGAGCAGTTCTTC
TRBV4-3	-	TRBJ2-2	15	-	CASSQDRVRTGELFF	TGCGCCAGCAGCCAAGACAGGGTTCGTACCGGGGAGCTGTTTTTT
TRBV7-8	TRBD2	TRBJ2-7	17	once	CASSLETSGRLKYEQYF	TGTGCCAGCAGCTTAGAGACTAGCGGGAGGCTAAAGTACGAGCAGTACTTC
TRBV7-9	-	TRBJ2-1	16	-	CASSPVGTSIYNEQFF	TGTGCCAGCAGCCCAGTCGGGACTTCGATCTACAATGAGCAGTTCTTC
TRBV29-1	TRBD1	TRBJ2-7	14	-	CSVAGRGSSYEQYF	TGCAGCGTTGCGGGCAGGGGGAGCTCCTACGAGCAGTACTTC
TRBV4-1	-	TRBJ1-2	18	-	CASSQGTAGDLLFNGYTF	TGCGCCAGCAGCCAAGGGACGGCAGGCGATTTACTATTTAATGGCTACACCTTC
TRBV13	TRBD1	TRBJ2-1	15	-	CASSSGTGLNYEQFF	TGTGCCAGCAGCTCCGGGACAGGGCTGAATTATGAGCAGTTCTTC
TRBV27	-	TRBJ1-1	15	-	CASSLSPGSNTEAFF	TGTGCCAGCAGTTTGTCCCCGGGGTCAAACACTGAAGCTTTCTTT
TRBV7-8	-	TRBJ2-2	10	-	CASSTAELFF	TGTGCCAGCAGTACCGCGGAGCTGTTTTTT
TRBV7-2	TRBD1	TRBJ2-2	18	-	CASSLERDSYHDTGELFF	TGTGCCAGCAGCTTAGAGAGGGACAGCTATCATGACACCGGGGAGCTGTTTTTT
TRBV6-5	TRBD2	TRBJ2-5	16	-	CASSYGIAGNQETQYF	TGTGCCAGCAGTTACGGGATAGCGGGGAACCAAGAGACCCAGTACTTC
TRBV5-1	TRBD2	TRBJ2-7	17	-	CASSWDPVAGDSYEQYF	TGCGCCAGCAGCTGGGATCCGGTAGCGGGAGATTCGTACGAGCAGTACTTC
TRBV7-3	-	TRBJ2-3	15	-	CASSLTRGPGDTQYF	TGTGCCAGCAGCTTAACTCGGGGGCCAGGAGATACGCAGTATTTT
TRBV7-2	-	TRBJ1-2	13	-	CASSPDNAGGYTF	TGTGCCAGCAGCCCAGACAACGCAGGTGGCTACACCTTC
TRBV2	-	TRBJ2-7	15	-	CASSEARGPSYEQYF	TGTGCCAGCAGTGAAGCGAGGGGACCCTCCTACGAGCAGTACTTC
TRBV2	-	TRBJ2-4	8	-	CASSAGDF	TGTGCCAGCAGCGCGGGCGACTTC
TRBV5-1	-	TRBJ2-7	13	once	CASSPGDNYEQYF	TGCGCCAGCAGCCCGGGGGACAACTACGAGCAGTACTTC
TRBV4-1	TRBD1	TRBJ2-7	15	-	CASSWDRRSSYEQYF	TGCGCCAGCAGCTGGGACAGGAGGAGCTCCTACGAGCAGTACTTC
TRBV28	-	TRBJ1-2	14	-	CASSTSPGAYGYTF	TGTGCCAGCAGCACCTCGCCGGGTGCATATGGCTACACCTTC
TRBV5-4	TRBD1	TRBJ1-3	15	-	CASSLRGDPGNTIYF	TGTGCCAGCAGCCTCAGGGGGGACCCTGGAAACACCATATATTTT
TRBV28	-	TRBJ1-1	14	-	CASSEAIMNTEAFF	TGTGCCAGCAGCGAGGCCATTATGAACACTGAAGCTTTCTTT
TRBV28	-	TRBJ1-4	11	-	CASSRNEKLFF	TGTGCCAGCAGCAGAAATGAAAAACTGTTTTTT
TRBV4-3	-	TRBJ2-2	14	-	CASSQGLNTGELFF	TGCGCCAGCAGCCAAGGTCTTAACACCGGGGAGCTGTTTTTT
TRBV13	-	TRBJ2-7	14	-	CASSSNLGGYEQYF	TGTGCCAGCAGCTCCAACCTAGGGGGCTACGAGCAGTACTTC
TRBV2	-	TRBJ2-5	13	-	CASSERVGETQYF	TGTGCCAGCAGTGAAAGGGTCGGTGAGACCCAGTACTTC
TRBV4-1	TRBD2	TRBJ2-5	18	-	CASSQGTSGGKEQETQYF	TGCGCCAGCAGCCAAGGAACTAGCGGGGGGAAGGAACAAGAGACCCAGTACTTC
TRBV13	TRBD2	TRBJ2-1	16	-	CASSSATGTSGNEQFF	TGTGCCAGCAGCTCAGCCACCGGGACTAGCGGAAATGAGCAGTTCTTC
TRBV6-1	-	TRBJ2-7	14	-	CASSEWDGAYEQYF	TGTGCCAGCAGTGAGTGGGACGGAGCCTACGAGCAGTACTTC
TRBV7-6	-	TRBJ1-1	13	-	CASSFREQSEAFF	TGTGCCAGCAGCTTTCGTGAACAGTCAGAAGCTTTCTTT
TRBV7-3	TRBD2	TRBJ2-1	20	-	CASSPGLAGGPGGTYNEQFF	TGTGCCAGCAGCCCAGGACTAGCGGGGGGCCCAGGGGGCACCTACAATGAGCAGTTCTTC